This TCR beta chain stems from a study of cytomegalovirus exposure and HLA in healthy donors. Notes on the study in general: Later, TCR association rates were found to vary by HLA locus, highest for DRB1 and lowest for HLA-C.

Germline CDR1 SGHNT, CDR2 YYREEE (reference sequence). V was clipped by 3 bases and J by 0 bases; unmatched bases: 7. This CDR3 region has 16 residues. Turning to this clone: Its target is not known.

Use of 60 Vbeta and 13 Jbeta primers characterized the PCR. Repertoires were generated with immunoSEQ multiplex PCR, while TCRdb's copy carries only in-frame clones and drops some. The sample comprises tens of thousands of clones, approximately 80% of which are singletons, and 7.5% to 9% rests with the top ten. The receptor comes from a man younger than 30 in good health and CMV-seropositive. The specimen sequenced was PBMCs. The J gene is TRBJ2-3, the V gene TRBV5-4; 7 nucleotides line up with TRBD1. The CDR3 nucleotides are TGTGCCAGCAGCTCAGGACAGGCCACTAGCACAGATACGCAGTATTTT. This encodes CASSSGQATSTDTQYF.